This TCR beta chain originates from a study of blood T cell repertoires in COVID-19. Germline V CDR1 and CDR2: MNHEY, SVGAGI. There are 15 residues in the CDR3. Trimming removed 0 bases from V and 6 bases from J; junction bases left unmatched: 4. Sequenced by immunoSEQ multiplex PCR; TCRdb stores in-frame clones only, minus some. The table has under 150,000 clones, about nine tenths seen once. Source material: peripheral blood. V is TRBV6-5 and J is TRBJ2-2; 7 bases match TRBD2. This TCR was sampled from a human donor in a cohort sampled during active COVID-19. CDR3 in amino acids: CASSYSKRGAGELFF. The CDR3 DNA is TGTGCCAGCAGTTACTCGAAGCGGGGCGCCGGGGAGCTGTTTTTT.